The clone carrying this T cell receptor (beta chain) was seen at least ten times. Its antigen is unknown. The sample comes from a study of response to subunit inactivated influenza vaccine. TCRdb processed the RT-PCR reads anew with MiXCR; each CDR3 protein has one entry. The sample lists 500,000 or so distinct CDR3 sequences, 16% occurring once. Study-wide findings and caveats: Each seasonal flu vaccination may recruit only limited new T cells, authors suggested.

The germline V gene has CDR1 MNHEY and CDR2 SVGEGT. Deletions cut 6 bases from V and 0 bases from J, with 15 bases between. This CDR3 is built from 16 residues. V gene TRBV6-2 or TRBV6-3 combines with J gene TRBJ2-1, with D possibly TRBD2 on 6 matching bases. The sequence came from a man aged 45-69 years who received an inactivated influenza vaccine. This specimen was CD4+ T cells sorted from PBMCs, taken about 24 months after vaccination. For the CDR3, the DNA is TGTGCCAGCAGACGCGTTCTAGCGAGCTCCTACAATGAGCAGTTCTTC. Residues: CASRRVLASSYNEQFF.